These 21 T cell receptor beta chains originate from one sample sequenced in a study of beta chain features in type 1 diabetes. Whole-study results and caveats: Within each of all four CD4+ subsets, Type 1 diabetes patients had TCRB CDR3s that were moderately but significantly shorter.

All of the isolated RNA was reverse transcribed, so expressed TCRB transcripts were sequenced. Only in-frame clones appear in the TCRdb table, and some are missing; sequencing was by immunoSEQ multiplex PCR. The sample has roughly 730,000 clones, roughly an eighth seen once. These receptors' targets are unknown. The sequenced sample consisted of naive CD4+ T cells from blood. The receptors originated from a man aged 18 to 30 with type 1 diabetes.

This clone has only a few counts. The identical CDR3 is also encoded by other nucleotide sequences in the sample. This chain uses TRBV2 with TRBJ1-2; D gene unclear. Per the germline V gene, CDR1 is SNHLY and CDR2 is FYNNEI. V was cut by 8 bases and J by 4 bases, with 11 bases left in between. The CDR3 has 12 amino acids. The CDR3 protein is CASSPGGYGYTF. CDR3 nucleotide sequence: TGTGCCAGCTCCCCTGGTGGCTATGGCTACACCTTC.

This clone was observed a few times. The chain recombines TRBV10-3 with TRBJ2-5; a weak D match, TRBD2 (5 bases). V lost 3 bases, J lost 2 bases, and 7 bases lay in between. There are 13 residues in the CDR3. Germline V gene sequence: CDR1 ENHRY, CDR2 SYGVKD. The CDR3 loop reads CAISELEQETQYF. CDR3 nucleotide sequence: TGTGCCATCAGTGAACTAGAACAAGAGACCCAGTACTTC.

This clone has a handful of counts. CDR3 bases: TGCGCCAGCAGCCAGGTGCACAATGAGCAGTTCTTC. Amino acid sequence: CASSQVHNEQFF. V usage is TRBV4-1 and J usage is TRBJ2-1, with no clear D. Trimming stripped 3 bases from V and 5 bases from J, with 5 bases between. Germline V gene sequence: CDR1 MGHRA, CDR2 YSYEKL. The CDR3 is made up of 12 amino acids.

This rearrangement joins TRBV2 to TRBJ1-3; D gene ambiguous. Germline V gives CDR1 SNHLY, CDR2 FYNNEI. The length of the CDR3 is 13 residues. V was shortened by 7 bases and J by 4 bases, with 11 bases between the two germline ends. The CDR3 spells CASKRPLGNTIYF. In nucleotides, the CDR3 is TGTGCCAGCAAAAGACCTCTGGGAAACACCATATATTTT.

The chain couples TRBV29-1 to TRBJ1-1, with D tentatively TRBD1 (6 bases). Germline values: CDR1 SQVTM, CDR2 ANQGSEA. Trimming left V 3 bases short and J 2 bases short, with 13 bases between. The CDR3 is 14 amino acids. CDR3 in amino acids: CSVDPGHLNTEAFF. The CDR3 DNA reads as TGCAGCGTTGATCCGGGACACCTTAACACTGAAGCTTTCTTT.

The CDR3 sequence: CASSHSGLSETQYF. The CDR3 DNA reads as TGTGCCAGCAGCCATTCGGGACTTTCAGAGACCCAGTACTTC. The rearrangement links TRBV7-2 to TRBJ2-5, with D possibly being TRBD2 (6 bases). This CDR3 is 14 amino acids long. Germline V CDR1 and CDR2: SGHTA, FQGNSA. V was pared by 5 bases and J by 4 bases, with 14 bases between.

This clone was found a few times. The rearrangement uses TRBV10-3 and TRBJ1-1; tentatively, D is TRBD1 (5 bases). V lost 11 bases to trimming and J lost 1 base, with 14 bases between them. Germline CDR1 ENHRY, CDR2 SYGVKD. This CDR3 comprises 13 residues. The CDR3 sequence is CAVSGTPNTEAFF. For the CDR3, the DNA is TGTGCCGTCTCCGGGACCCCGAACACTGAAGCTTTCTTT.

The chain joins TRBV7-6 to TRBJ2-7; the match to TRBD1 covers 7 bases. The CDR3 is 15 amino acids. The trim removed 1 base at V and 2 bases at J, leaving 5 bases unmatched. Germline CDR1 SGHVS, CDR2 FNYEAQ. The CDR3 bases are TGTGCCAGCAGCTTAGGGACAGGTCATCCCTACGAGCAGTACTTC. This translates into CASSLGTGHPYEQYF.

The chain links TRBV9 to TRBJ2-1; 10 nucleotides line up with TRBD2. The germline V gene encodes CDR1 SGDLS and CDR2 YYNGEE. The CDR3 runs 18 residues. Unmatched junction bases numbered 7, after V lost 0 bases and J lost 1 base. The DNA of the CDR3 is TGTGCCAGCAGCGTAGAGGCGAGCGGGGGGGCTTCCTACAATGAGCAGTTCTTC. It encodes CASSVEASGGASYNEQFF.

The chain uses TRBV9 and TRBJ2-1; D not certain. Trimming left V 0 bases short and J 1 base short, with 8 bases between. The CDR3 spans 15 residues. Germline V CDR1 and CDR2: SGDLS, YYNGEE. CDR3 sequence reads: CASSVAGISYNEQFF. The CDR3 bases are TGTGCCAGCAGCGTAGCGGGCATTTCCTACAATGAGCAGTTCTTC.

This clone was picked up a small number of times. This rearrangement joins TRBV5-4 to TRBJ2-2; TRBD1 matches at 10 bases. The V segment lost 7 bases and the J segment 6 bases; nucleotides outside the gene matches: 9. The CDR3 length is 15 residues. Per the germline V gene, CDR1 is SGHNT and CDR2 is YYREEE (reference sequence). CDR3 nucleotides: TGTGCCAGCCAAACCGGGACAGGGGAGGCCGGGGAGCTGTTTTTT. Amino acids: CASQTGTGEAGELFF.

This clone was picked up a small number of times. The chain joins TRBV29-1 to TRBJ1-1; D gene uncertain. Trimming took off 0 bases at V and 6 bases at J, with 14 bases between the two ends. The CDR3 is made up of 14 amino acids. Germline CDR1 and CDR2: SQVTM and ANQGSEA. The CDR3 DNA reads TGCAGCGTTGAAGAAGAGGAGGGTTGGGCTGAAGCTTTCTTT. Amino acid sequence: CSVEEEEGWAEAFF.

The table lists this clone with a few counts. In nucleotides, the CDR3 is TGTGCCAGCAGCCCCAGAGGCGGCAACACCGGGGAGCTGTTTTTT. Its translation is CASSPRGGNTGELFF. The genes are TRBV9 and TRBJ2-2; the D is unclear. V was cut by 4 bases and J by 2 bases, with 12 bases left in between. Germline V lookup: CDR1 SGDLS, CDR2 YYNGEE. The CDR3 length is 15 residues.

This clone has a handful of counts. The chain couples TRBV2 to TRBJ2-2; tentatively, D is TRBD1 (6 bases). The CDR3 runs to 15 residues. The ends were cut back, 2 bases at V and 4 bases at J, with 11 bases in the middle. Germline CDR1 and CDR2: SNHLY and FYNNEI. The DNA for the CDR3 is TGTGCCAGCAGTGAATGGAGACAGGTCACCGGGGAGCTGTTTTTT. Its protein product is CASSEWRQVTGELFF.

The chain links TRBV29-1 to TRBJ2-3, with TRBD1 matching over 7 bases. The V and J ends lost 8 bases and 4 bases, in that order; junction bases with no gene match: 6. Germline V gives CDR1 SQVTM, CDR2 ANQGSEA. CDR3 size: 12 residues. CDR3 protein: CSTDREPDTQYF. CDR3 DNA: TGCAGCACCGACAGGGAACCAGATACGCAGTATTTT.

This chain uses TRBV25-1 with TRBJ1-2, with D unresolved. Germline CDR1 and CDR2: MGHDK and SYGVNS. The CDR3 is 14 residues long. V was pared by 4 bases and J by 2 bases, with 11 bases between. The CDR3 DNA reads TGTGCCAGCAGTGGTGAGCCGATGAACTATGGCTACACCTTC. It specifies CASSGEPMNYGYTF.

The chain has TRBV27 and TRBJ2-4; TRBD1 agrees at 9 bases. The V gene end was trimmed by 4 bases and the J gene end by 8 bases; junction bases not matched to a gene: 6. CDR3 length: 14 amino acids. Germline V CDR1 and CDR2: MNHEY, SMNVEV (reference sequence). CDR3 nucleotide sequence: TGTGCCAGCAGTTACGACAGGGGGGATGACATTCAGTACTTC. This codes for CASSYDRGDDIQYF.

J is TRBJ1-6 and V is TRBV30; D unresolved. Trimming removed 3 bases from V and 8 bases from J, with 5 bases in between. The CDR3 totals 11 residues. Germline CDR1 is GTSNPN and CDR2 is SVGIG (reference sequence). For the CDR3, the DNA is TGTGCCTGGAGCGCCTATTCACCCCTCCACTTT. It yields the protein CAWSAYSPLHF.

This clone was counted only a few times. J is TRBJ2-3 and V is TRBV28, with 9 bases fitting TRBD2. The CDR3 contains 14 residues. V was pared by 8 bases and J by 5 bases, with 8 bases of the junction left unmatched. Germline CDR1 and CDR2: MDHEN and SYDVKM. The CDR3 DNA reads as TGTGCCAGCGGCTCGGCGGGGGGGCAAGATACGCAGTATTTT. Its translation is CASGSAGGQDTQYF.

The CDR3 DNA reads TGTGCCAGCTCACCCACTGGACCGGGACAGGGGAATGAAAAACTGTTTTTT. It yields the protein CASSPTGPGQGNEKLFF. V gene TRBV18 combines with J gene TRBJ1-4, with TRBD1 matching 10 bases. The CDR3 consists of 17 residues. After removal of 3 bases from V and 5 bases from J, the junction contained 9 bases not matched to a gene. Germline V gene lookup returns CDR1 KGHSH and CDR2 LQKENI.

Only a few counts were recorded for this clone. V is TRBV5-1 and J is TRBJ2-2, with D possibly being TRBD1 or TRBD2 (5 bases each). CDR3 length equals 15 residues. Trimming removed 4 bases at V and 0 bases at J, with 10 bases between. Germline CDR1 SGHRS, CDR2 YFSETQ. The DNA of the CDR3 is TGCGCCAGCAGCAGAGGGGTTACGAACACCGGGGAGCTGTTTTTT. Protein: CASSRGVTNTGELFF. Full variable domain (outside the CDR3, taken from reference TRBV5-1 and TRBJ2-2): KAGVTQTPRYLIKTRGQQVTLSCSPISGHRSVSWYQQTPGQGLQFLFEYFSETQRNKGNFPGRFSGRQFSNSRSEMNVSTLELGDSALYLCASSRGVTNTGELFFGEGSRLTVL.